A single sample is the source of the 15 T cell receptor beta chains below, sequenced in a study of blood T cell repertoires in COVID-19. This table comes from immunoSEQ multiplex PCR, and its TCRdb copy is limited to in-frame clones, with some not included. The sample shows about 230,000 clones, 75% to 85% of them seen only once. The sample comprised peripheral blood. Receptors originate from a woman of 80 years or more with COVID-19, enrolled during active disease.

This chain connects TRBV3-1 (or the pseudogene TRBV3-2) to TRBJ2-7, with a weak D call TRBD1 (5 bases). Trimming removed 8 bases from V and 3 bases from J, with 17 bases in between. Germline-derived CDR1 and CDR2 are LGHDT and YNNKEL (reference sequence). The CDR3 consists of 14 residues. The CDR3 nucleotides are TGTGCCAGCGCTAGACAGACACAGCTCTACGAGCAGTACTTC. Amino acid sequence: CASARQTQLYEQYF.

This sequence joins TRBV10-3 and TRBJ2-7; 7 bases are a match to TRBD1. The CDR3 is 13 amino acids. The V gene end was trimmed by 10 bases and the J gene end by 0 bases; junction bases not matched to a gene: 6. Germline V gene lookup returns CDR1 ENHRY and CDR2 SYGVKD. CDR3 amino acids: CATVQGSSYEQYF. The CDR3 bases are TGTGCCACGGTACAGGGGAGCTCCTACGAGCAGTACTTC.

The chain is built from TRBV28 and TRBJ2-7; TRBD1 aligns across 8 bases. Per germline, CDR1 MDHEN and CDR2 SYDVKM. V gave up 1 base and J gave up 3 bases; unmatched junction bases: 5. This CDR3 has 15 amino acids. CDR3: CASSLSGGAFYEQYF. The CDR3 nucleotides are TGTGCCAGCAGTTTATCAGGGGGCGCGTTCTACGAGCAGTACTTC. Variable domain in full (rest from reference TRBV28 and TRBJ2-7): DVKVTQSSRYLVKRTGEKVFLECVQDMDHENMFWYRQDPGLGLRLIYFSYDVKMKEKGDIPEGYSVSREKKERFSLILESASTNQTSMYLCASSLSGGAFYEQYFGPGTRLTVT.

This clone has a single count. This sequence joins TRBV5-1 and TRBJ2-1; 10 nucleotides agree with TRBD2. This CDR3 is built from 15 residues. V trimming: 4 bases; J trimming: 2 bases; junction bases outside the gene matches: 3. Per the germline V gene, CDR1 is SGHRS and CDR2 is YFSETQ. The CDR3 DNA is TGCGCCAGCAGCAGGACTAGCGGTACCTACAATGAGCAGTTCTTC. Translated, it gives CASSRTSGTYNEQFF.

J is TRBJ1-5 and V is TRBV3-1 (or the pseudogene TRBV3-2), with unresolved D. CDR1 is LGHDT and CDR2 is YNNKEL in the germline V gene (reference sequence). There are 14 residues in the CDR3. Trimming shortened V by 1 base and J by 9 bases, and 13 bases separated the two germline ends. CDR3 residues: CASSQAGARSPQHF. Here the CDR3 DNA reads TGTGCCAGCAGCCAAGCCGGAGCACGTTCGCCCCAGCATTTT.

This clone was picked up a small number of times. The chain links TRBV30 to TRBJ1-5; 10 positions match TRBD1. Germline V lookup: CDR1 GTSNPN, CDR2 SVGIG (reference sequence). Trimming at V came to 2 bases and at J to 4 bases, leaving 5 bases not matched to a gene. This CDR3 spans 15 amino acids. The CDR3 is CAWSLRDRGNQPQHF. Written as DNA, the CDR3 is TGTGCCTGGAGTCTCCGGGACAGGGGAAATCAGCCCCAGCATTTT.

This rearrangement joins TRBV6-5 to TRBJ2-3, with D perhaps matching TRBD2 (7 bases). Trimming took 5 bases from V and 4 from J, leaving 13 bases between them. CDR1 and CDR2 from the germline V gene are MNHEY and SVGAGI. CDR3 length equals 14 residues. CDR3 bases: TGTGCCAGCAGTCAGGGGAGGGTCGCAGATACGCAGTATTTT. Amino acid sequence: CASSQGRVADTQYF.

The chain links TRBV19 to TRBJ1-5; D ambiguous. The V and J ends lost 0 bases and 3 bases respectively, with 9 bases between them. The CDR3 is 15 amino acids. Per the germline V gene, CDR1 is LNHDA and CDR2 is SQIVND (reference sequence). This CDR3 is CASSIDRGNNQPQHF. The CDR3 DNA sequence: TGTGCCAGTAGTATAGATCGAGGGAACAATCAGCCCCAGCATTTT.

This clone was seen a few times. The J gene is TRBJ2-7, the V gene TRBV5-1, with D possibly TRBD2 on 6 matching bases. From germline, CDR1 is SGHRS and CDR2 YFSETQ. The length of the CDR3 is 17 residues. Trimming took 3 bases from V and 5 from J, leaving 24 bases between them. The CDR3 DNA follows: TGCGCCAGCAGCTCCGGTAGAGGCTCCCGGGGGAGTAACGAGCAGTACTTC. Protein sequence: CASSSGRGSRGSNEQYF.

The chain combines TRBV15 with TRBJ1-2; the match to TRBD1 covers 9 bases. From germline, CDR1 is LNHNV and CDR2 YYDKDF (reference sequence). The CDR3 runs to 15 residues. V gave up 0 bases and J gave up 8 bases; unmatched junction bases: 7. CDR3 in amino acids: CATSRDRTGALGYTF. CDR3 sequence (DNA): TGTGCCACCAGCAGAGATCGGACAGGGGCCTTGGGCTACACCTTC.

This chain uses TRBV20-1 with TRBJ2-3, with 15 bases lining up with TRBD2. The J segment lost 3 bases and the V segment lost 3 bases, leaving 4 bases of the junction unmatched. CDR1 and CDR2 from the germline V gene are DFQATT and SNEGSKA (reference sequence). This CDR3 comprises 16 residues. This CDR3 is CSASDGTSGRTDTQYF. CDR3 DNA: TGCAGTGCTAGTGACGGGACTAGCGGGAGGACAGATACGCAGTATTTT.

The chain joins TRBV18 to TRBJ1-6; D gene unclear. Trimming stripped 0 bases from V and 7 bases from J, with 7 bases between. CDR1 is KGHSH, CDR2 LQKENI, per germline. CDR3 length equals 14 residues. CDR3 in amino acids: CASSPPGRNSPLHF. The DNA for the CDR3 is TGTGCCAGCTCACCACCCGGGAGGAATTCACCCCTCCACTTT.

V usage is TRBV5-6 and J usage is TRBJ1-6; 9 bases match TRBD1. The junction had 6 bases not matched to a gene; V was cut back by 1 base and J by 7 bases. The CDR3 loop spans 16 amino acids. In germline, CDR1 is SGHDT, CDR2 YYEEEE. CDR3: CASSLLGGQGNSPLHF. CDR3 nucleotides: TGTGCCAGCAGCTTGCTAGGTGGACAGGGGAATTCACCCCTCCACTTT.

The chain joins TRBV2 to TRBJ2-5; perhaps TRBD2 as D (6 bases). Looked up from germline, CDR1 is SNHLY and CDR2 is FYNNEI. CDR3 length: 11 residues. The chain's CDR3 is CSAGLQETQYF. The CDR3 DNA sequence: TGTAGTGCGGGGCTCCAAGAGACCCAGTACTTC. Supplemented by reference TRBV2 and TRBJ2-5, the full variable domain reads EPEVTQTPSHQVTQMGQEVILRCVPISNHLYFYWYRQILGQKVEFLVSFYNNEISEKSEIFDDQFSVERPDGSNFTLKIRSTKLEDSAMYFCSAGLQETQYFGPGTRLLVL.

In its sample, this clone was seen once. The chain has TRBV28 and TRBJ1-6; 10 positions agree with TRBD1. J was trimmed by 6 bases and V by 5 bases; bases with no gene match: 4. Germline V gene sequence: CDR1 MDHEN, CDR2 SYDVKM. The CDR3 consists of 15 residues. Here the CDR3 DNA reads TGTGCCAGCAGTGTCCGGGACAGGGGTAATTCACCCCTCCACTTT. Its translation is CASSVRDRGNSPLHF.